The rows below give T cell receptor beta chains drawn from one sample of a study of T cell responses to AZD1222 COVID-19 vaccine. The method was immunoSEQ multiplex PCR; TCRdb's version includes in-frame clones alone and lacks a portion of them. Of about 200,000 clones listed, around 94% are singletons. Source: peripheral blood, taken 28 days after the second dose of the MenACWY control vaccine. Every receptor here comes from an adult who received the MenACWY meningococcal vaccine as a control. Each CDR3 is given with its conserved first and last residue. The D gene is left open where the match is weak. Clone size is stated in some rows and not others, as once, few, many or a class when expanded.

D	size	V	J	CDR3	DNA
NA	few	TRBV11-2	TRBJ1-4	CASSRDRNNEKLFF	TGTGCCAGCAGCCGTGACAGAAATAATGAAAAACTGTTTTTT
NA	NA	TRBV10-3	TRBJ2-1	CAISESRESYNEQFF	TGTGCCATCAGTGAGTCGCGAGAGAGCTACAATGAGCAGTTCTTC
NA	NA	TRBV7-3	TRBJ2-1	CASSQTPSAHYNEQFF	TGTGCCAGCAGTCAGACTCCTAGCGCCCACTACAATGAGCAGTTCTTC
TRBD1	NA	TRBV6-4	TRBJ2-5	CASRIGTAQETQYF	TGTGCCAGCAGGATAGGGACAGCCCAAGAGACCCAGTACTTC
NA	NA	TRBV12-5	TRBJ2-2	CASGLGTGELFF	TGTGCTAGTGGCCTGGGGACCGGGGAGCTGTTTTTT
TRBD1	NA	TRBV11-2	TRBJ2-2	CASSSPGGWGTGELFF	TGTGCCAGCAGCTCGCCAGGGGGCTGGGGCACCGGGGAGCTGTTTTTT
TRBD1	NA	TRBV13	TRBJ1-4	CASSRQGLNEKLFF	TGTGCCAGCTCACGACAGGGCCTCAATGAAAAACTGTTTTTT
NA	once	TRBV24-1	TRBJ2-6	CATSDSTGKFSSGANVLTF	TGTGCCACCAGTGATTCTACAGGTAAATTTTCCTCTGGGGCCAACGTCCTGACTTTC
TRBD2	NA	TRBV30	TRBJ2-7	CAWAAGGEQYF	TGTGCCTGGGCAGCGGGGGGGGAGCAGTACTTC
TRBD2	NA	TRBV5-1	TRBJ2-5	CASSSRLAEYQETQYF	TGCGCCAGCAGCTCCCGACTAGCGGAGTACCAAGAGACCCAGTACTTC
TRBD2	NA	TRBV27	TRBJ2-5	CASSTAFEGALAGVETQYF	TGTGCCAGCAGCACCGCTTTTGAGGGGGCATTAGCGGGAGTGGAGACCCAGTACTTC
NA	NA	TRBV9	TRBJ1-3	CASSPVGRNSGNTIYF	TGTGCCAGCAGCCCCGTGGGACGGAACTCTGGAAACACCATATATTTT
TRBD1	NA	TRBV3-1/TRBV3-2	TRBJ2-5	CASSQRTGGVETQYF	TGTGCCAGCAGCCAAAGGACAGGGGGCGTTGAGACCCAGTACTTC
NA	NA	TRBV14	TRBJ1-1	CASSQVRITEAFF	TGTGCCAGCAGCCAAGTCCGGATCACTGAAGCTTTCTTT
NA	once	TRBV15	TRBJ2-7	CATSWGALGNEQYF	TGTGCCACCAGCTGGGGGGCCCTCGGGAACGAGCAGTACTTC
NA	NA	TRBV9	TRBJ2-2	CASSGSFGELFF	TGTGCCAGCAGCGGATCCTTCGGGGAGCTGTTTTTT
NA	NA	TRBV19	TRBJ2-7	CASSIIRGNSYEQYF	TGTGCCAGTAGTATAATACGGGGGAACTCCTACGAGCAGTACTTC